This TCR beta chain stems from a study of T-cell memory formation after mild COVID-19 (dated by TCRdb to 2020 to 2022). Notes on the research overall: Most TCR sequence clusters were specific to one of the two donors. T-cell clones expanding and contracting after mild COVID-19 in a couple of donors were tracked by longitudinal TCRalpha and TCRbeta repertoire sequencing. Two young, previously healthy adult volunteers made up the cohort, one male and one female.

Results the study describes overall, beyond this receptor: Whether the second-wave clones peaking on day 37 were SARS-CoV-2 specific was not confirmed. Contracting CD4+ clones appeared mostly in the CM and EM memory subsets, whereas CD8+ clones were enriched in EMRA. The study covered only a couple of mild cases, and larger cohorts including severe cases with pre-infection samples were considered necessary. The detection of some responding clones in pre-infection memory suggests that pre-existing cross-reactive memory T cells joined the SARS-CoV-2 response. Clones contracting from day 15 to 85 had balanced CD4/CD8 phenotypes, while a second wave expanding from day 15 to 37 was biased towards CD4+.

Ficoll-Paque density gradient centrifugation was used to isolate PBMCs. Details on this clonotype: No antigen is known for it. No base quality values were provided; no much bigger clone lies one nucleotide off.

The reads were generated on an Illumina NovaSeq 6000. TCRalpha and TCRbeta cDNA libraries were constructed by 5'RACE with constant-segment primers, with sample barcodes and unique molecular identifiers being introduced. Trizol reagent was used to extract RNA from every sample. Amplification of the libraries took two PCR steps, and the second step added a second sample barcode plus Illumina TruSeq adapters. The libraries were sequenced on an Illumina NovaSeq using 2 x 150 bp paired-end reads. For the original study's pipeline: With migec v1.2.7, reads were demultiplexed and then collapsed into UMI-guided consensus sequences. With mixcr v2.1.11, UMI consensuses were aligned to TRA and TRB V and J templates and assembled into clonotypes. Expanded or contracted clonotypes were those called significant by both edgeR and NoisET, with noise models trained on biological replicates. For edgeR calls, a false discovery rate-adjusted p below 0.01 and a log2 fold-change threshold of 1 were applied. PCA with hierarchical clustering of max-normalized trajectories of the 1000 most abundant clonotypes was used as exploratory dynamics analysis. Each responding clone was given a CD4 or CD8 phenotype based on the CD4+ and CD8+ repertoires, which had been sequenced separately. TCRdb trimmed the raw reads at Q25, called clones with MiXCR and kept productive beta chains. Entries that share a CDR3 protein sequence are merged under the most common genes and DNA. Clone size and V and J calls follow TCRdb, not the original study. The table for this sample lists roughly 35,000 distinct CDR3 sequences; under 25% of them were counted only once. The ten most abundant clones make up about 1.5% of the sample.

Trimmed from V: 4 bases; trimmed from J: 15 bases; junction bases lacking a gene match: 12. Including cysteine and phenylalanine, the CDR3 has 14 amino acids. Only the CDR3 DNA stays, 42 bases, in frame from base 1. The germline V gene supplies CDR1 MNHEY and CDR2 SVGEGT. This sequence originates from an adult who had mild COVID-19 (a few samples of this study predate the infection). The sample titles of this study are shuffled in the database, so cell type and time point are left out. The receptor chain draws on TRBV6-2 or TRBV6-3 and TRBJ1-6; the central 7 bases match TRBD1. Material for sequencing was PBMCs or a T cell subset sorted from them (not recorded which). The CDR3 is CASSSESWDRSLHF. The bases read TGTGCCAGCAGTTCCGAGTCCTGGGACAGAAGCCTCCACTTT.